A single TCR beta chain is shown here with its context. This clone was seen only a few times. Its antigen is not yet known. No much larger clone is present one base from it, and per-base qualities are unavailable. The junction shows trimming of 4 bases on V and 8 bases on J, and the gene matches do not reach 6 bases of it. From a lookup of the germline V gene, CDR1 and CDR2 are SGDLS and YYNGEE. From the cysteine up to the phenylalanine, the CDR3 has a length of 14 residues. The read is trimmed to its CDR3 DNA, 42 bases read in frame from base 1. The EasySep Human CD8+ T Cell Enrichment Kit was used on day 10 to isolate CD8+ T cells from every culture. TCR beta CDR3 regions were sequenced at survey depth on the immunoSEQ platform. The QIAamp DNA micro kit was used to extract genomic DNA from every cultured and uncultured CD8+ T cell population. The original methods were these. Samples with under 5,000 productive reads were excluded, and this exclusion removed about 7% of the roughly 80 HIV peptide-stimulated cultures. A MANAFEST web app trimmed sequences to CDR3 and removed nonproductive sequences, CDR3s under 5 amino acids, and those not starting C or ending F/W. Antigen-specific clonotypes had to expand in at least 2 of 3 replicates versus no-peptide control at FDR 0.01, only within one epitope family. Specific clonotypes also needed at least fivefold higher frequency than in wells stimulated with peptides from other epitope families. Held by TCRdb, this immuneACCESS table contains in-frame sequences only and omits some clones. Under half of the omission traces to an unresolved V gene where checked; the cause of the rest is unknown. V, J and clone size reflect that table, while D and trimming were determined from the DNA. The sample table holds roughly 5,200 clones, of which around three fifths were seen once. The ten largest account for roughly two fifths of the sample.

This sample is part of a study of CD8 T cell repertoires and HIV-1 epitope variants (TCRdb year 2020). With regard to the full study: T cells were stimulated in separate culture wells with each of twenty-five peptides representing autologous and known Gag and Nef epitope variants. A 1M T cell aliquot was kept as an uncultured baseline condition, separate from the approximately 80 T cell cultures. Among the control conditions were a peptide pool of CMV, EBV and flu, the Ebola AY9 epitope serving as a negative control, and a well with no peptide. Running each culture condition in triplicate, except for one peptide done in duplicate, gave a total of some 80 T cell cultures. For over nine days the cultures were kept in IMDM with gentamicin, and on days 3 and 7 half of the media was changed with IL-2, IL-7 and IL-15 added. T cells were enriched using the EasySep Human T Cell Enrichment Kit and then co-cultured with an equal number of autologous T cell-negative cells acting as antigen-presenting cells. The epitopes tested covered three Gag epitope families plus Nef HW9 and YT9.

Results and caveats for the whole study, not just this receptor: The study identified roughly 9 antigen-specific TCR beta clonotypes, more than five of which appeared to be cross-reactive for autologous or known escape epitope variants. A handful of clonotypes recognized the Nef KF9 family and one clonotype recognized the HW9 family, while no responses were seen to the TAALDMSHF plasma variant. The assay identified only TCR beta chains and indicated proliferation to antigen, not T cell function or cytokine profile.

The sequence is built from TRBV9 and TRBJ1-4; TRBD1 lines up with 9 middle nucleotides. The receptor was isolated from a male donor with HIV. Sequencing was done on a sample of cultured CD8+ T cells derived from PBMCs. The nucleotides read TGTGCCAGCAGCCCTCGGACAGGGGTCGAAAAACTGTTTTTT. This translates into CASSPRTGVEKLFF.